These 16 T cell receptor beta chains came from one sample sequenced in a study of blood T cells in healthy people across ages. It was with a sample-barcoded 5' primer and a J-beta primer mix that a second PCR of roughly 6 to 11 cycles was run. One entry per CDR3 protein results from TCRdb running MiXCR on the 5' RACE reads. The sample has some 890,000 distinct CDR3 sequences; almost 30% are singletons. Another study also made use of these data, one on T cells of mothers and their children.

The sample consisted of blood. The receptors here all came from a middle-aged woman in good health.

The chain is built from TRBV28 and TRBJ2-1; D uncertain. Gene TRBJ2-7 matches the end of the DNA better, so the J call may be wrong. The CDR3 is made up of 14 amino acids. The germline gives CDR1 MDHEN, CDR2 SYDVKM. CDR3 in amino acids: CASGSGPPYNEQYF. CDR3 DNA: TGTGCCAGCGGATCGGGTCCTCCTTACAATGAGCAGTACTTC.

J is TRBJ1-5 and V is TRBV19; 7 nucleotides line up with TRBD1. This CDR3 is 17 amino acids long. CDR1 and CDR2 (germline): LNHDA, SQIVND (reference sequence). V shed 1 base, J shed 0 bases, and the junction held 6 bases outside the gene matches. This CDR3 reads CASSIGLGQNSNQPQHF. The CDR3 DNA reads as TGTGCCAGTAGTATAGGCCTGGGACAGAATAGCAATCAGCCCCAGCATTTT.

The chain recombines TRBV12-3 or TRBV12-4 with TRBJ2-7; 8 bases match TRBD1. The CDR3 runs to 17 residues. With 6 bases clipped from V and 3 bases from J, the junction kept 16 bases outside the gene matches. CDR3 sequence (DNA): TGTGCCAGCAGCCTCGGTTTACGGGACAGGAGGCTCTACGAGCAGTACTTC. It codes for CASSLGLRDRRLYEQYF.

This clonotype occurred many times. The chain links TRBV6-2 or TRBV6-3 to TRBJ2-7, with TRBD1 identical over 10 bases. Germline V CDR1 and CDR2: MNHEY, SVGEGT. The J segment lost 4 bases and the V segment lost 8 bases, leaving 5 bases of the junction unmatched. The CDR3 runs 13 residues. The CDR3 region is CASLGTGVYEQYF. The CDR3 bases are TGTGCCAGCCTCGGGACAGGGGTGTACGAGCAGTACTTC.

V is TRBV27 and J is TRBJ1-1; 7 bases match TRBD1. There are 15 residues in the CDR3. The germline gives CDR1 MNHEY, CDR2 SMNVEV (reference sequence). The junction had 9 bases not matched to a gene; V was cut back by 2 bases and J by 6 bases. CDR3 loop: CASSLVRQGYPEAFF. CDR3 in DNA: TGTGCCAGCAGTTTAGTCCGACAGGGATATCCTGAAGCTTTCTTT.

In its sample, this clonotype was seen a few times. The chain employs TRBV7-9 and TRBJ2-3; tentative D call: TRBD1 (6 bases). Deletions cut 5 bases from V and 4 bases from J, with 10 bases between. This CDR3 contains 13 residues. CDR1 is SEHNR, CDR2 FQNEAQ, per germline (reference sequence). The CDR3 DNA reads as TGTGCCAGCAGCGCAGCAGGGGCAGATACGCAGTATTTT. This sequence encodes CASSAAGADTQYF.

This clonotype was found many times. J is TRBJ2-1 and V is TRBV7-2; D is perhaps TRBD2 (5 bases). Germline V gene sequence: CDR1 SGHTA, CDR2 FQGNSA. This CDR3 has 12 residues. Trimming stripped 8 bases from V and 8 bases from J, with 13 bases between. The CDR3 protein is CASLPGMDEQFF. The CDR3 DNA follows: TGTGCCAGCTTACCGGGGATGGATGAGCAGTTCTTC.

This clonotype occurred many times. The chain carries TRBV29-1 and TRBJ2-3; D possibly corresponds to TRBD1 (6 bases). CDR3 length: 15 residues. The V end lost 3 bases, the J end lost 1 base, and 14 bases lay between the germline ends. Germline CDR1 reads SQVTM; CDR2 reads ANQGSEA. CDR3 region: CSVERAGAGTDTQYF. The DNA for the CDR3 is TGCAGCGTTGAGAGAGCAGGGGCAGGCACAGATACGCAGTATTTT.

This clonotype has just one count. The chain recombines TRBV29-1 with TRBJ1-2; 9 bases are shared with TRBD1. Trimming at V came to 7 bases and at J to 2 bases, leaving 8 bases not matched to a gene. The germline CDR1 and CDR2 sequences are SQVTM and ANQGSEA. This CDR3 comprises 14 residues. CDR3 sequence (DNA): TGCAGCGGGATAGGACAGGGGACCAACTATGGCTACACCTTC. Amino acid sequence: CSGIGQGTNYGYTF.

The V call is TRBV12-3 or TRBV12-4, the J call TRBJ2-5, with D unresolved. CDR3 size: 11 residues. V gave up 5 bases and J gave up 11 bases, with 12 bases separating them. This CDR3 reads CASSTYNEQYF. The CDR3 DNA is TGTGCCAGCAGTACTTACAATGAGCAGTACTTC.

This clonotype has only a few counts. This chain joins TRBV7-3 and TRBJ2-3; D not resolved. Germline assignment: CDR1 SGHTA and CDR2 FQGTGA. The CDR3 spans 15 residues. Trimming took off 2 bases at V and 2 bases at J, with 11 bases between the two ends. CDR3 residues: CASSLLGQPTDTQYF. In DNA, the CDR3 is TGTGCCAGCAGCTTATTAGGGCAGCCCACAGATACGCAGTATTTT.

This sequence joins TRBV11-2 and TRBJ2-1, with TRBD2 as a possible D gene (5 bases). V was clipped by 4 bases and J by 7 bases, with 11 bases between them. Germline V CDR1 and CDR2: SGHAT, FQNNGV. This CDR3 comprises 13 residues. This CDR3 is CASSSSIGNEQFF. The CDR3 nucleotides are TGTGCCAGCAGCTCTAGCATAGGGAATGAGCAGTTCTTC.

A few counts support this clonotype. The chain is built from TRBV28 and TRBJ1-5, with 12 positions matching TRBD1. The ends lost 2 bases at V and 14 bases at J; junction bases unmatched: 1. The germline gives CDR1 MDHEN, CDR2 SYDVKM. This CDR3 spans 12 amino acids. CDR3 amino acids: CASSLGTGGEHF. CDR3 bases: TGTGCCAGCAGTTTAGGGACAGGGGGCGAGCATTTT.

This clonotype was counted only a few times. The V call is TRBV27, the J call TRBJ1-2; 7 bases map to TRBD1. The length of the CDR3 is 15 residues. The trim removed 8 bases at V and 5 bases at J, leaving 14 bases unmatched. Per the germline V gene, CDR1 is MNHEY and CDR2 is SMNVEV (reference sequence). This CDR3 is CASGPLRAGGYGYTF. The CDR3 DNA follows: TGTGCCAGCGGACCCTTGAGGGCAGGGGGGTATGGCTACACCTTC.

Ten or more counts support this clonotype. The J gene is TRBJ1-2, the V gene TRBV6-1, with D tentatively TRBD1 (5 bases). Germline V gives CDR1 MNHNS, CDR2 SASEGT. This CDR3 comprises 16 residues. Trimming shortened V by 7 bases and J by 6 bases, and 24 bases separated the two germline ends. CDR3 in DNA: TGTGCCAGCATCCCATTCGGGGGGACGGCCGGTGATGGCTACACCTTC. Amino acids: CASIPFGGTAGDGYTF.

This clonotype was picked up many times. This chain links TRBV20-1 with TRBJ1-5, with D possibly matching TRBD1 (5 bases). In germline, CDR1 is DFQATT, CDR2 SNEGSKA (reference sequence). V lost 3 bases and J 5 bases, leaving 14 bases between the germline ends. CDR3 length: 14 residues. The CDR3 DNA is TGCAGTGCTAGTCCGGCCAGGGCCTATCAGCCCCAGCATTTT. Translation: CSASPARAYQPQHF.